This T cell receptor (beta chain) originates from a study of regulatory T cells in long-lasting Graves disease. V shed 5 bases and J shed 3 bases, with 11 bases lying between them. Looked up from germline, CDR1 is LNHDA and CDR2 is SQIVND (reference sequence). There are 13 residues in the CDR3. Study-level points and caveats: TRBV28, TRBJ1-2 and TRBJ2-5 were favored in persistent disease.

Indicated time point: persistent/refractory GD, antithyroid drugs over 5 years with positive TRAb. Construction of the TCR library relied on RNA isolated from PBMCs. The patient group derived from an endocrinology department in Xi'an, China. A word on this clonotype: The antigen remains undetermined.

CDR3-region Arm-PCR and iRepertoire HTBI primers produced the TCR beta libraries. TCRdb passed the multiplex PCR reads through MiXCR, listing each CDR3 protein once. The data contain roughly 490,000 distinct CDR3 sequences, about 22% of them singletons. The sequence came from a female donor with Graves disease. Sequenced material: peripheral blood mononuclear cells (PBMCs), taken when the disease was refractory, from a patient treated with antithyroid drugs. This chain connects TRBV19 to TRBJ2-7; perhaps TRBD1 as D (5 bases). The CDR3 is CASSQGSLYEQYF. The CDR3 coding sequence is TGTGCCAGTAGTCAGGGTTCTCTCTACGAGCAGTACTTC.